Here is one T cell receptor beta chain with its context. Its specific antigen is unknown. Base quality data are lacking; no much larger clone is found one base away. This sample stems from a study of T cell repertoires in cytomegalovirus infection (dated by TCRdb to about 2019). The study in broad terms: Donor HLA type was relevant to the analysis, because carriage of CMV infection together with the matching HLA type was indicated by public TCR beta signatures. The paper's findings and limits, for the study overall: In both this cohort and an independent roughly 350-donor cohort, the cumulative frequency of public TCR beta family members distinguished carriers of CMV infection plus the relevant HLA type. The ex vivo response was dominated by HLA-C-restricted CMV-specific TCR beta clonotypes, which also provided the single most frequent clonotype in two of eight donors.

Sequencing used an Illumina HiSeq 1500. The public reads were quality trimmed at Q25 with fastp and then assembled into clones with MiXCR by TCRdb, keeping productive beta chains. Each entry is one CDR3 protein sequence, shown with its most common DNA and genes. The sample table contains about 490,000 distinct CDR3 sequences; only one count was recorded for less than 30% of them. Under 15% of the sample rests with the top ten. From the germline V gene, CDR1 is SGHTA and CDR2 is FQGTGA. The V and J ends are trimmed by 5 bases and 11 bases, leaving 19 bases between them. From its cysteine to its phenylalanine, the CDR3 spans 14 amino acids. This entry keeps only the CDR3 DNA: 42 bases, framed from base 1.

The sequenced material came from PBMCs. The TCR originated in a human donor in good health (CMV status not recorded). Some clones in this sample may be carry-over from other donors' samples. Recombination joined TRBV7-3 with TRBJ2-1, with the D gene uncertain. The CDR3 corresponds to CASSPTSGVWKQFF. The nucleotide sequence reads TGTGCCAGCAGCCCAACATCCGGAGTCTGGAAGCAGTTCTTC.